Each of the 9 T cell receptor beta chains below was sequenced from the same sample in a study of Graves' ophthalmopathy and Graves' hyperthyroidism. CDR3 regions of TCR beta were amplified from RNA transcripts. HTBI-primed RT-PCR formed the first round, and a multiplex PCR formed the second. TCRdb re-called the multiplex PCR reads through MiXCR, storing one row per CDR3 protein. The table has hundreds of thousands of distinct CDR3 sequences, 35% to 45% seen once. Material: peripheral blood. The receptors shown here come from an adult man with Graves' ophthalmopathy.

The J gene is TRBJ2-7, the V gene TRBV25-1, with TRBD1 identical over 9 bases. CDR1 and CDR2 from the germline V gene are MGHDK and SYGVNS. The CDR3 has 16 amino acids. J lost 3 bases, V lost 4 bases, and 10 bases had no gene match. This CDR3 is CASSASGTGIFYEQYF. The DNA for the CDR3 is TGTGCCAGCAGTGCATCCGGGACAGGGATTTTCTACGAGCAGTACTTC.

The chain joins TRBV10-3 to TRBJ1-2; tentative D call: TRBD1 (5 bases). CDR3 length equals 13 residues. Trimming removed 11 bases from V and 8 bases from J, with 21 bases in between. Per germline, CDR1 ENHRY and CDR2 SYGVKD. CDR3 sequence (DNA): TGTGCCTGGAGTGTAGGCAGGGTAGGCGGCTACACCTTC. Translation: CAWSVGRVGGYTF.

This clonotype was detected ten times or more. The J gene is TRBJ2-2, the V gene TRBV19; TRBD1 matches 9 bases. Unmatched junction bases numbered 9, after V lost 8 bases and J lost 5 bases. The CDR3 sequence is 15 residues long. Germline CDR1 LNHDA, CDR2 SQIVND (reference sequence). For the CDR3, the DNA is TGTGCCAGTGACTCGGGACAGGGAGGTACCGGGGAGCTGTTTTTT. Its translation is CASDSGQGGTGELFF. Together with reference TRBV19 and TRBJ2-2, the CDR3 gives the full variable domain: DGGITQSPKYLFRKEGQNVTLSCEQNLNHDAMYWYRQDPGQGLRLIYYSQIVNDFQKGDIAEGYSVSREKKESFPLTVTSAQKNPTAFYLCASDSGQGGTGELFFGEGSRLTVL.

The chain couples TRBV13 to TRBJ2-7, with D maybe TRBD1 (6 bases). The CDR3 is 18 residues long. V shed 5 bases and J shed 5 bases, with 28 bases lying between them. Germline assignment: CDR1 PRHDT and CDR2 FYEKMQ (reference sequence). This chain's CDR3 is CASSPRVTDYRVAHEQYF. The CDR3 coding sequence is TGTGCCAGCAGCCCCCGGGTAACCGATTACAGGGTGGCCCACGAGCAGTACTTC.

This clonotype has at least ten counts. The genes are TRBV20-1 and TRBJ1-5; the match to TRBD1 covers 7 bases. This CDR3 has 14 residues. CDR1 and CDR2 (germline): DFQATT, SNEGSKA (reference sequence). Trimming at V came to 1 base and at J to 5 bases, leaving 5 bases not matched to a gene. In DNA, the CDR3 is TGCAGTGCTAGAGGTGACAGGGAGCATCAGCCCCAGCATTTT. Its protein product is CSARGDREHQPQHF.

As concerns this clonotype: The germline gene is not matched at one end of the junction; a read error may be the cause. The CDR3 region has the DNA TGCGCCAGCGGCCAAACCCCTTTCTATGGCTACACCTTC. This codes for CASGQTPFYGYTF. The V gene is TRBV4-1, the J gene TRBJ1-2; D not resolved. Germline assignment: CDR1 MGHRA and CDR2 YSYEKL. CDR3 size: 13 residues.

The chain recombines TRBV7-9 with TRBJ2-5; maybe TRBD2 (5 bases). The CDR3 contains 15 residues. The V end lost 1 base, the J end lost 5 bases, and 14 bases lay between the germline ends. Per the germline V gene, CDR1 is SEHNR and CDR2 is FQNEAQ (reference sequence). This CDR3 is CASSLGTHGWETQYF. The CDR3 coding sequence is TGTGCCAGCAGCTTAGGGACTCACGGTTGGGAGACCCAGTACTTC.

This clonotype showed up just once. V and J are TRBV25-1 and TRBJ1-1; TRBD1 might be the D (6 bases). Per germline, CDR1 MGHDK and CDR2 SYGVNS. CDR3 size: 11 residues. CDR3 nucleotides: TGTGTCACACAGGGAGAGACTGAAGCTTTCTTT. Encoded protein: CVTQGETEAFF.

This clonotype was detected ten times or more. This chain uses TRBV7-6 with TRBJ1-1; possible D gene TRBD1, 6 bases. In germline, CDR1 is SGHVS, CDR2 FNYEAQ. V shed 6 bases and J shed 4 bases, with 12 bases lying between them. The CDR3 contains 13 residues. CDR3 coding DNA: TGTGCCAGCAGTTCCCGGGACATCACTGAAGCTTTCTTT. It yields the protein CASSSRDITEAFF.